This T cell receptor beta chain derives from a study of blood T cell repertoires in COVID-19. Across the whole study: Collection of acute and convalescent COVID-19 samples took place in the United States, Italy and Spain. Sample material is recorded as cDNA or gDNA derived from T cells, B-cell-depleted T cells, or PBMCs.

Cohorts were determined from participant-reported clinical history. Assay used: immunoSEQ multiplex PCR; TCRdb lists only in-frame clones, some missing. The data hold 330,000 or so clones, with more than 75% observed a single time. Germline assignment: CDR1 KGHDR and CDR2 SFDVKD. V trimming: 4 bases; J trimming: 3 bases; junction bases outside the gene matches: 6. This CDR3 is built from 15 residues. The source material was PBMCs or T cells enriched from blood (not recorded which). The receptor was derived from a man aged 35-49 years in a cohort exposed to, infected with or recovered from COVID-19 (not recorded which). The chain links TRBV24-1 to TRBJ1-2, with 8 bases aligning to TRBD1. CDR3 sequence reads: CATSEPGQGYYGYTF. The DNA for the CDR3 is TGTGCCACCAGTGAGCCCGGACAGGGATACTATGGCTACACCTTC.